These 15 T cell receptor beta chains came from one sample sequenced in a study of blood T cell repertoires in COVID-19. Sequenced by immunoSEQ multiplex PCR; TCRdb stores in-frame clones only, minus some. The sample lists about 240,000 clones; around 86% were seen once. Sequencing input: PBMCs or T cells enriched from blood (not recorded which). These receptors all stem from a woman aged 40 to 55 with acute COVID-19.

The CDR3 sequence is CASSPPGLASYEQYF. CDR3 DNA sequence: TGTGCCAGCAGCCCCCCGGGACTAGCGTCCTACGAGCAGTACTTC. The rearrangement joins TRBV5-4 to TRBJ2-7; 10 bases agree with TRBD2. CDR3 size: 15 residues. Germline loops: CDR1 SGHNT, CDR2 YYREEE (reference sequence). The V gene end was trimmed by 4 bases and the J gene end by 1 base; junction bases not matched to a gene: 5.

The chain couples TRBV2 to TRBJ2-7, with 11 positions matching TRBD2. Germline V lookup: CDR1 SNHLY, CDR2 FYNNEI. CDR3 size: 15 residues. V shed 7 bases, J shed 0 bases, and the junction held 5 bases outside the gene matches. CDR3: CASKGGLAGSYEQYF. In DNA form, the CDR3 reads TGTGCCAGCAAGGGAGGACTAGCGGGCTCCTACGAGCAGTACTTC.

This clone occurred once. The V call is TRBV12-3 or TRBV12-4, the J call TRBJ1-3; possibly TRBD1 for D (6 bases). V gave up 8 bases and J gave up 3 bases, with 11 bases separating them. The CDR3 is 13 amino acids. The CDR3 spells CASHRAIGNTIYF. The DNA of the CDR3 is TGTGCCAGCCACAGGGCAATTGGAAACACCATATATTTT.

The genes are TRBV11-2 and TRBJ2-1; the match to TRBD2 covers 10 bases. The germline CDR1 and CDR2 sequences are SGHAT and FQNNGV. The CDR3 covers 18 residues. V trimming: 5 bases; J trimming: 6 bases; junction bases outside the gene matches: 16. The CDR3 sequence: CASSRRTALAGVPNEQFF. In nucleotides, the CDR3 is TGTGCCAGCAGCCGACGAACCGCCCTAGCGGGAGTCCCCAATGAGCAGTTCTTC.

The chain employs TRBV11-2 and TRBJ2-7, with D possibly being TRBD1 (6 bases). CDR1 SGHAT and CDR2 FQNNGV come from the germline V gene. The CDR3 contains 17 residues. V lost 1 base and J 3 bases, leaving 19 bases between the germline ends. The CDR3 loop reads CASSLGFRDTQYYEQYF. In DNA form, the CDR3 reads TGTGCCAGCAGCTTAGGTTTCCGGGACACCCAGTACTACGAGCAGTACTTC.

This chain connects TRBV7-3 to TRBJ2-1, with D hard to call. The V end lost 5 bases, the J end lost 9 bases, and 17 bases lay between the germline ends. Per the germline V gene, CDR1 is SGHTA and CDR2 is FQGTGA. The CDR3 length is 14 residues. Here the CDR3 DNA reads TGTGCCAGCAGCCTCGACTTGTTTTCTGGTGAGCAGTTCTTC. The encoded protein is CASSLDLFSGEQFF.

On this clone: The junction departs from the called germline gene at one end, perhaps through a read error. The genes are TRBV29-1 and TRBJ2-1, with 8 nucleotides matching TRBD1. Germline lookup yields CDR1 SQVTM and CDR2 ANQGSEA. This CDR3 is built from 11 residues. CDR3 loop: CSVDKQGEQLF. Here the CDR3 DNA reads TGCAGCGTTGACAAACAGGGGGAGCAGCTCTTC.

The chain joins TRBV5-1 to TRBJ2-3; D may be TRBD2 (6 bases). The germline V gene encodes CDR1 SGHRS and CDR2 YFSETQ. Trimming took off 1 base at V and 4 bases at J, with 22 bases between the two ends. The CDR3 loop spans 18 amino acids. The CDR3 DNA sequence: TGCGCCAGCAGCTTGCATGTTTTAGGCTTAACGGGAGCAGATACGCAGTATTTT. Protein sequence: CASSLHVLGLTGADTQYF.

The CDR3 reads CASSLGRADTQYF. The CDR3 DNA follows: TGTGCCAGCAGCTTAGGCCGGGCAGATACGCAGTATTTT. The chain combines TRBV13 with TRBJ2-3; D gene uncertain. This CDR3 spans 13 amino acids. Germline V gives CDR1 PRHDT, CDR2 FYEKMQ (reference sequence). V gave up 0 bases and J gave up 4 bases, with 5 bases separating them.

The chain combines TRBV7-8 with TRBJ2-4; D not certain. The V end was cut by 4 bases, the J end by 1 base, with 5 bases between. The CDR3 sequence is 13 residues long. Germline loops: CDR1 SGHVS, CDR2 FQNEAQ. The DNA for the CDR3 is TGTGCCAGCAGCTCACAGGCCAAAAACATTCAGTACTTC. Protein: CASSSQAKNIQYF. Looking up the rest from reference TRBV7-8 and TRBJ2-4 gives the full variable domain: GAGVSQSPRYKVAKRGQDVALRCDPISGHVSLFWYQQALGQGPEFLTYFQNEAQLDKSGLPSDRFFAERPEGSVSTLKIQRTQQEDSAVYLCASSSQAKNIQYFGAGTRLSVL.

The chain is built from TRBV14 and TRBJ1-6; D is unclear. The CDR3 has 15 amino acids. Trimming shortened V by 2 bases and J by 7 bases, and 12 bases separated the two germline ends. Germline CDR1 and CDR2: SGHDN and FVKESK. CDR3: CASSQYGAGNSPLHF. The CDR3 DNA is TGTGCCAGCAGCCAATACGGCGCGGGGAATTCACCCCTCCACTTT.

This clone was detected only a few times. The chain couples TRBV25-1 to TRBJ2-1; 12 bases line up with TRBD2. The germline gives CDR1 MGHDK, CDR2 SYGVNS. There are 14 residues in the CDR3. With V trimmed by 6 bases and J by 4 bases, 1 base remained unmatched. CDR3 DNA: TGTGCCAGCAGAGGGACTAGCGGGTACAATGAGCAGTTCTTC. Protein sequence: CASRGTSGYNEQFF.

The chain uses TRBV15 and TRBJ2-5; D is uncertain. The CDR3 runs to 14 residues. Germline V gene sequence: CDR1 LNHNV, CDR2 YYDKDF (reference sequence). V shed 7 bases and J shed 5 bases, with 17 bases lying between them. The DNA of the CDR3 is TGTGCCACCAACTCTCGGCTAGGCATTGAGACCCAGTACTTC. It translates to CATNSRLGIETQYF. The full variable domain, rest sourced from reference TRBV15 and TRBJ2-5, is DAMVIQNPRYQVTQFGKPVTLSCSQTLNHNVMYWYQQKSSQAPKLLFHYYDKDFNNEADTPDNFQSRRPNTSFCFLDIRSPGLGDTAMYLCATNSRLGIETQYFGPGTRLLVL.

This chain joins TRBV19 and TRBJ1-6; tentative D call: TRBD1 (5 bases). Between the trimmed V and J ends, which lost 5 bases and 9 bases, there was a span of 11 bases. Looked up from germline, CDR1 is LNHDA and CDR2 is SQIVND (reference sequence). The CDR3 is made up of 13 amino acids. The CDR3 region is CASSPRGVSPLHF. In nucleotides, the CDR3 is TGTGCCAGTAGTCCCCGGGGGGTTTCACCCCTCCACTTT. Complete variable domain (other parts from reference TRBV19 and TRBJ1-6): DGGITQSPKYLFRKEGQNVTLSCEQNLNHDAMYWYRQDPGQGLRLIYYSQIVNDFQKGDIAEGYSVSREKKESFPLTVTSAQKNPTAFYLCASSPRGVSPLHFGNGTRLTVT.

The CDR3 bases are TGTGCCAGCTCACCGTCCGGGCAAGAGACCCAGTACTTC. The encoded protein is CASSPSGQETQYF. The chain has TRBV18 and TRBJ2-5; D is ambiguous. CDR1 is KGHSH and CDR2 is LQKENI in the germline V gene. V was cut by 3 bases and J by 2 bases, with 7 bases left in between. The CDR3 is 13 residues long.